This T cell receptor beta chain was found in a study of Ad26.COV2.S vaccination and SARS-CoV-2 variants. For this clone: As yet, its antigen is unknown.

The table came from immunoSEQ multiplex PCR; TCRdb's copy has only in-frame clones and leaves some out. The sample contains about 280,000 clones, 70% to 90% of which appear only once. Overall study findings and caveats: Whether participants received vaccine or placebo, their non-spike TCR breadth was similar.

As to treatment: some 19 received Ad26.COV2.S at low or high dose, single or two shots; several received placebo; per-sample allocation not given. Repertoires come from day 63 after the first vaccine or placebo injection. Within Boston, the person who donated was an adult of 18-55 years. The TCR originated in a person between 18 and 60 years old who received the Ad26.COV2.S COVID-19 vaccine or a placebo. The specimen was peripheral blood, collected in a trial of Ad26.COV2.S vaccine versus placebo.

The CDR3 nucleotides read TGTGCCAGCAGGCGCGAGACTGGGTATGGCTACACCTTC. Amino acids: CASRRETGYGYTF. The gene calls are TRBV6-5 and TRBJ1-2; no definite D call. Trimming cost V 6 bases and J 5 bases, with 13 bases left between them. The CDR3 runs to 13 residues. Germline loops: CDR1 MNHEY, CDR2 SVGAGI.